This T cell receptor (beta chain) stems from a study of CXCR3-negative and CXCR3-positive naive CD8 T cells. Study results and limitations: Both of the naive subsets showed about the same high diversity, but memory CD8+ cells had much less. Researchers reported similar TRBV-TRBJ usage in naive CXCR3-negative and CXCR3-positive cells, though memory differed.

Via 5' RACE with UMI labels, TRB cDNA libraries were prepared. With the 5' RACE reads reprocessed, TCRdb shows one record per CDR3 protein and no DNA. The sample table sets out around 92,000 distinct CDR3 sequences. Comment on this clonotype: The antigen remains unidentified.

The germline V gene encodes CDR1 SQVTM and CDR2 ANQGSEA. There are 13 residues in the CDR3. The genes are TRBV29-1 and TRBJ2-5. The TCR comes from a human donor in good health. Some clones in this sample may be carry-over from other donors' samples. The sample comprised naive CXCR3- CD8+ T cells from blood. Subset described: CD45RO-CCR7+CD27+CD95- naive CD8+ T cells lacking CXCR3 (TNR3-). This CDR3 reads CSVEITDQETQYF.